A selection of T cell receptor beta chains follows, all from one sample in a study of Ad26.COV2.S vaccination and SARS-CoV-2 variants. Sequenced by immunoSEQ multiplex PCR; TCRdb stores in-frame clones only, minus some. The sample has roughly 92,000 clones, 82% seen once. The material sequenced was peripheral blood, taken after recovery from COVID-19. These receptors came from a human donor who had recovered from COVID-19. Both conserved end residues are part of each CDR3. Fields, in order: clone size, D gene, V gene, J gene, CDR3 DNA, CDR3 protein. The D gene is left open where the match is weak. Where a row states a size, it is once, few, many or the class of an expanded clone; other rows omit it.

.	TRBD2	TRBV4-1	TRBJ2-1	TGCGCCAGCAGCGATCTAGCGGGAGCGGGCATCGAGCAGTTCTTC	CASSDLAGAGIEQFF
.	.	TRBV5-1	TRBJ2-5	TGCGCCAGCCAAAAAGGGGGTCCCCAAGAGACCCAGTACTTC	CASQKGGPQETQYF
.	.	TRBV18	TRBJ2-1	TGTGCCAGCTCACCGAAGGCGGGCGAGAACAACAATGAGCAGTTCTTC	CASSPKAGENNNEQFF
.	TRBD2	TRBV2	TRBJ2-1	TGTGCCAGCGAGGGGCAAGCGGGAGGGGGGAATGAGCAGTTCTTC	CASEGQAGGGNEQFF
.	.	TRBV28	TRBJ2-6	TGTGCCAGCACCCCCCAGACCCAATCTGGGGCCAACGTCCTGACTTTC	CASTPQTQSGANVLTF
.	.	TRBV27	TRBJ1-2	TGTGCCAGCAGTTTCGCAGGGAACTATGGCTACACCTTC	CASSFAGNYGYTF
.	TRBD1	TRBV7-2	TRBJ2-7	TGTGCCAGCAGCTTAAGGACAGGGGTCGGCGAGCAGTACTTC	CASSLRTGVGEQYF
.	TRBD2	TRBV9	TRBJ2-7	TGTGCCAGCAGCGGAGAGAGCGGGATCGAGCAGTACTTC	CASSGESGIEQYF
.	.	TRBV6-1	TRBJ2-4	TGTGCCAGCAGTGAACCTAAAAACATTCAGTACTTC	CASSEPKNIQYF
.	.	TRBV28	TRBJ1-2	TGTGCCAGCAGTATGGGGGGGCTCCTTGGCTACACCTTC	CASSMGGLLGYTF
once	.	TRBV28	TRBJ1-6	TGTGCCAGCATTGGACAGCGCAATTCACCCCTCCACTTT	CASIGQRNSPLHF
.	.	TRBV10-3	TRBJ1-1	TGTGCCATCAGTGAGTTAGGGCTGAACACTGAAGCTTTCTTT	CAISELGLNTEAFF
.	.	TRBV19	TRBJ1-1	TGTGCCAGTAGTATAGACTTGGGCCTGAACACTGAAGCTTTCTTT	CASSIDLGLNTEAFF
few	.	TRBV7-2	TRBJ1-5	TGTGCCAGCAGCTTAAATTATGGGGCGGCCCAGCATTTT	CASSLNYGAAQHF
once	.	TRBV2	TRBJ1-5	TGTGCCAGCAGAGCAGACAACAATCAGCCCCAGCATTTT	CASRADNNQPQHF
.	.	TRBV5-1	TRBJ2-7	TGCGCCAGCAGCTTGGGGTCTACAGGAGAGCAGTACTTC	CASSLGSTGEQYF
.	TRBD1	TRBV29-1	TRBJ2-1	TGCAGCGTCCCCAACCTGAGGGACAGGATGGGAAGCTCCTACAATGAGCAGTTCTTC	CSVPNLRDRMGSSYNEQFF
once	TRBD1	TRBV19	TRBJ2-2	TGTGCCAGTAGGATACAGGGGGCAGCGCTGTTTTTT	CASRIQGAALFF
.	.	TRBV28	TRBJ1-2	TGTGCCAGCAGTCTCAGACAGGCCTATGGCTACACCTTC	CASSLRQAYGYTF
.	TRBD2	TRBV7-2	TRBJ2-1	TGTGCCAGCAGCTCTAGCGGGAGTTACAATGAGCAGTTCTTC	CASSSSGSYNEQFF
.	.	TRBV27	TRBJ2-3	TGTGCCAGCAGTTTAGCCCAGGTCGTCACATCGTGGAACACAGATACGCAGTATTTT	CASSLAQVVTSWNTDTQYF
.	TRBD2	TRBV4-2	TRBJ2-5	TGTGCCAGCAGCCAAAGACTAGCGAAAGAGACCCAGTACTTC	CASSQRLAKETQYF
.	.	TRBV7-9	TRBJ2-2	TGTGCCAGCAGCGAAGTCACAGGGTTGACCGGGGAGCTGTTTTTT	CASSEVTGLTGELFF
.	.	TRBV19	TRBJ1-5	TGTGCCAGTAGTATCGGGGGGCTCAATCAGCCCCAGCATTTT	CASSIGGLNQPQHF
.	.	TRBV28	TRBJ1-5	TGTGCCAGCAGTTTATTGGGGGGTCTCGTACAGCCCCAGCATTTT	CASSLLGGLVQPQHF
.	TRBD2	TRBV24-1	TRBJ2-1	TGTGCCACCATGGTTGAGCGGGAAACTACGGACAATGAGCAGTTCTTC	CATMVERETTDNEQFF
once	TRBD2	TRBV6-2/TRBV6-3	TRBJ2-4	TGTGCCAGCAGTGTTACTAGCGGGAGGGCCGGGAACATTCAGTACTTC	CASSVTSGRAGNIQYF
.	TRBD1	TRBV4-2	TRBJ2-3	TGTGCCAGCAGCCAAGATGGAACAGGGGCCACAGATACGCAGTATTTT	CASSQDGTGATDTQYF
.	.	TRBV14	TRBJ1-1	TGTGCCAGCAGCCTAGGCCTATCGACTGAAGCTTTCTTT	CASSLGLSTEAFF
.	.	TRBV29-1	TRBJ1-2	TGCAGCGTTGGTGGGGGGCTAAGTGGCTACACCTTC	CSVGGGLSGYTF
.	.	TRBV28	TRBJ2-1	TGTGCCACCAAAGCCGGGGGCGGGGCTCCTCTCCATGAGCAGTTCTTC	CATKAGGGAPLHEQFF
.	.	TRBV12-5	TRBJ1-1	TGTGCTAGTGGTTTGGTACAAAGAGGGATGAACACTGAAGCTTTCTTT	CASGLVQRGMNTEAFF
.	TRBD2	TRBV7-6	TRBJ2-7	TGTGCCAGCAGCTTAGAGGGACTAGGCTCCTACGAGCAGTACTTC	CASSLEGLGSYEQYF
few	.	TRBV21-1	TRBJ1-2	TGTGCCAGCAGCCCCCCCCGCGGAATTCGGTATGGCTACACCTTC	CASSPPRGIRYGYTF
.	TRBD2	TRBV4-1	TRBJ2-7	TGCGCCAGCAGCCATGACTTAGCGGGAGGGCCGGTCGAGCAGTACTTC	CASSHDLAGGPVEQYF
.	.	TRBV29-1	TRBJ2-6	TGCAGCGCCGAGGCTAGGTTGGAGGGCTCTGGGGCCAACGTCCTGACTTTC	CSAEARLEGSGANVLTF
.	.	TRBV27	TRBJ1-1	TGTGCCAGCAGTTTACCCCAGGGGTCTGAAGCTTTCTTT	CASSLPQGSEAFF
.	.	TRBV12-3/TRBV12-4	TRBJ2-7	TGTGCCAGCAGTTTGAAGGGCTACGAGCAGTACTTC	CASSLKGYEQYF
.	.	TRBV5-6	TRBJ2-2	TGTGCCAGCAGCCTAACTAGTTCAAAGCGGAACTCGAACACCGGGGAGCTGTTTTTT	CASSLTSSKRNSNTGELFF
.	TRBD1	TRBV18	TRBJ2-7	TGTGCCAGCTCGACGGCTGCCGGGACAGGGTTCTACGAGCAGTACTTC	CASSTAAGTGFYEQYF
.	TRBD1	TRBV6-5	TRBJ1-1	TGTGCCAGCAGTTCCGACAGGGGCGCTGAAGCTTTCTTT	CASSSDRGAEAFF
.	.	TRBV10-3	TRBJ2-7	TGTGCCATCAGTGACTACGCGGTCTCTACCTACGAGCAGTACTTC	CAISDYAVSTYEQYF
.	TRBD2	TRBV9	TRBJ2-7	TGTGCCAGCAGCCCCGGACTAGCGGGAGCCAATTCCTACGAGCAGTACTTC	CASSPGLAGANSYEQYF
.	.	TRBV27	TRBJ2-5	TGTGCCAGCAGTTTATCCTGGGAGGCCGTCTGGGAGACCCAGTACTTC	CASSLSWEAVWETQYF
once	.	TRBV14	TRBJ1-3	TGTGCCAGCAGCCAGGTGACCTCTGGAAACACCATATATTTT	CASSQVTSGNTIYF
.	TRBD1	TRBV10-1	TRBJ2-1	TGCGCCAGCAGTGTTGGAGGGACAGGGTGGCAAAATGAGCAGTTCTTC	CASSVGGTGWQNEQFF
.	.	TRBV6-4	TRBJ2-5	TGTGCCAGCAGTGAGTGGGTCCCCCCCCAGAGGTTGCAAGAGACCCAGTACTTC	CASSEWVPPQRLQETQYF
few	.	TRBV6-2/TRBV6-3	TRBJ1-5	TGTGCCAGCAGTTACGTGGGGGGTTTGGATCAGCCCCAGCATTTT	CASSYVGGLDQPQHF
.	TRBD2	TRBV3-1/TRBV3-2	TRBJ2-2	TGTGCCAGCAGCCTCCTGAGCGGGAGAAGAATCGGGGAGCTGTTTTTT	CASSLLSGRRIGELFF
.	.	TRBV27	TRBJ1-6	TGTGCCAGCAGTTTGAGGCAGAGCTCCTATAATTCACCCCTCCACTTT	CASSLRQSSYNSPLHF
.	.	TRBV19	TRBJ2-3	TGTGCCAGTAGTCATACCCCTAGCACAGATACGCAGTATTTT	CASSHTPSTDTQYF
.	TRBD2	TRBV5-1	TRBJ2-3	TGCGCCAGCAGCTCCTACCCAGTGGGAAGCGGGAGGACAGATACGCAGTATTTT	CASSSYPVGSGRTDTQYF
.	TRBD2	TRBV27	TRBJ2-1	TGTGCCACCCCGGGCAGTCAGGGACTAGCGGGTCCCAATGAGCAGTTCTTC	CATPGSQGLAGPNEQFF
.	.	TRBV27	TRBJ2-7	TGTGCCAGCAGCCCCAGGGGCGCCTACTCCTACGAGCAGTACTTC	CASSPRGAYSYEQYF